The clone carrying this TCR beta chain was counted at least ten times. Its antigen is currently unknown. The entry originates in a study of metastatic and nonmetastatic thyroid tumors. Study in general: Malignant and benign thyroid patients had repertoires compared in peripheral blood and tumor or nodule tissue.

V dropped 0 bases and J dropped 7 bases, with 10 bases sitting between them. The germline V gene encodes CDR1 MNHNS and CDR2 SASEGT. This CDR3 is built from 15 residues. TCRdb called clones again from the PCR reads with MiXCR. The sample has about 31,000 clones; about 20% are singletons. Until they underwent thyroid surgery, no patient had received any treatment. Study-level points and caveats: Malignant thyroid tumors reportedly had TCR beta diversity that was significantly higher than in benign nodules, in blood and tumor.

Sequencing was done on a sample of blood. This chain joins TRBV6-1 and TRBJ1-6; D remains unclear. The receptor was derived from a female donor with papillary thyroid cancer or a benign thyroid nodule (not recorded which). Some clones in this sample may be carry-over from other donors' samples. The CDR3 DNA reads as TGTGCCAGCAGTGAAGCGTCCGGGGAGAATTCACCCCTCCACTTT. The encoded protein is CASSEASGENSPLHF.